Shown below are 28 T cell receptor beta chains from a single sample sequenced in a study of patients and donors after allogeneic stem cell transplantation (dated by TCRdb to the early 2020s). Library preparation employed RT-PCR. The sequencing machine was a NextSeq 550. TCRdb itself trimmed the public reads at Q25 with fastp, ran MiXCR and retained productive beta chains. Each CDR3 protein gets just one entry, which takes the most common genes and DNA from the rows behind it. The sample table holds about a million distinct CDR3 sequences, of which more than 15% were seen once. The ten most abundant clones make up roughly 6.4% of the sample. Sequencing was done on a sample of blood, either unsorted or a sorted T cell fraction (not recorded which). Every receptor here comes from a human donor who was either an allogeneic HSCT recipient or a stem cell or donor lymphocyte infusion donor (not recorded which). It is not recorded whose cells these are; they may come from a transplant donor.

A few counts support this clonotype. The chain uses TRBV25-1 and TRBJ1-2; possibly TRBD1 for D (6 bases). Trimming removed 6 bases at V and 8 bases at J, with 13 bases between. Germline V lookup: CDR1 MGHDK, CDR2 SYGVNS. The CDR3 covers 12 residues. CDR3 in DNA: TGTGCCAGCAGCCGAATCGGGGGCGGCTACACCTTC. Amino acids: CASSRIGGGYTF.

The chain combines TRBV12-3 or TRBV12-4 with TRBJ1-2; D call uncertain. The CDR3 covers 14 residues. Trimming stripped 2 bases from V and 0 bases from J, with 7 bases between. The DNA of the CDR3 is TGTGCCAGCAGTTTAAGGAGAGCTAACTATGGCTACACCTTC. It yields the protein CASSLRRANYGYTF.

This clonotype was seen only a few times. The chain uses TRBV20-1 and TRBJ1-2; no reliable D call. The CDR3 is made up of 12 amino acids. Trimming pared 6 bases from V and 6 bases from J, leaving 14 bases between. Germline assignment: CDR1 DFQATT and CDR2 SNEGSKA (reference sequence). CDR3 nucleotides: TGCAGTGCCTGGACGTCCAAAGATGGCTACACCTTC. Translation: CSAWTSKDGYTF.

V gene TRBV6-2 or TRBV6-3 combines with J gene TRBJ2-7; either TRBD1 or TRBD2 may supply D (6 bases each). V lost 2 bases, J lost 3 bases, and 11 bases lay in between. This CDR3 contains 14 residues. Germline V CDR1 and CDR2: MNHEY, SVGEGT. In DNA, the CDR3 is TGTGCCAGCAGTTACGGGGGGCTGCTCTACGAGCAGTACTTC. Translating gives CASSYGGLLYEQYF.

This clonotype has a count of ten or more. This chain uses TRBV27 with TRBJ2-3; D unresolved. The V end was cut by 11 bases, the J end by 3 bases, with 6 bases between. Germline values: CDR1 MNHEY, CDR2 SMNVEV (reference sequence). This CDR3 region has 10 residues. The CDR3 DNA reads as TGTGCCCTACCAACAGATACGCAGTATTTT. Protein product: CALPTDTQYF.

This clonotype has only a few counts. The gene calls are TRBV18 and TRBJ2-4, with D unclear. The length of the CDR3 is 13 residues. Germline V gives CDR1 KGHSH, CDR2 LQKENI. Deletions cut 2 bases from V and 1 base from J, with 3 bases between. CDR3 residues: CASSPMAKNIQYF. The CDR3 region has the DNA TGTGCCAGCTCACCAATGGCCAAAAACATTCAGTACTTC.

The chain couples TRBV5-1 to TRBJ1-3; 10 nucleotides agree with TRBD1. CDR3 size: 18 residues. V shed 0 bases and J 3 bases; nucleotides not matched to a gene: 9. Germline V gene data show CDR1 as SGHRS and CDR2 as YFSETQ. CDR3 coding DNA: TGCGCCAGCAGCTTGGCTCCCGGGACAGGGGATCGTGGAAACACCATATATTTT. It translates to CASSLAPGTGDRGNTIYF.

This clonotype was seen only a few times. The V gene is TRBV20-1, the J gene TRBJ1-1; D is possibly TRBD1 (5 bases). This CDR3 spans 14 amino acids. V gave up 1 base and J gave up 6 bases, with 15 bases separating them. Germline V gives CDR1 DFQATT, CDR2 SNEGSKA (reference sequence). CDR3 DNA: TGCAGTGCTAGAGGGTCAGGGAAGTTTTCTGAAGCTTTCTTT. It specifies CSARGSGKFSEAFF.

This clonotype occurred a few times. The chain is built from TRBV7-2 and TRBJ1-1; D remains unclear. The CDR3 length is 14 residues. Germline V gives CDR1 SGHTA, CDR2 FQGNSA. V dropped 8 bases and J dropped 7 bases, with 20 bases sitting between them. The CDR3 DNA follows: TGTGCCAGCCTCCGAAATGGGTTGGCAGTTGAAGCTTTCTTT. It is translated as CASLRNGLAVEAFF.

The chain combines TRBV9 with TRBJ1-6; D is undetermined. CDR1 is SGDLS and CDR2 is YYNGEE in the germline V gene. The ends were cut back, 0 bases at V and 10 bases at J, with 11 bases in the middle. The CDR3 has 14 residues. CDR3 region: CASSVATESSPLHF. In nucleotides, the CDR3 is TGTGCCAGCAGCGTAGCTACGGAAAGCTCACCCCTCCACTTT.

This clonotype was observed a few times. The J gene is TRBJ1-5, the V gene TRBV10-3; no clear D gene. V lost 0 bases to trimming and J lost 3 bases, with 15 bases between them. This CDR3 contains 17 residues. Germline V gene data show CDR1 as ENHRY and CDR2 as SYGVKD. The CDR3 DNA sequence: TGTGCCATCAGTGAGTCTCTGGGAAATAGGAACAATCAGCCCCAGCATTTT. This codes for CAISESLGNRNNQPQHF.

Ten or more counts support this clonotype. The chain has TRBV28 and TRBJ2-1, with no clear D. From germline, CDR1 is MDHEN and CDR2 SYDVKM. Trimming left V 7 bases short and J 3 bases short, with 10 bases between. The CDR3 has 13 amino acids. The CDR3 coding sequence is TGTGCCAGCATCCCTCCGGGCTACAATGAGCAGTTCTTC. Amino acid sequence: CASIPPGYNEQFF.

The genes are TRBV28 and TRBJ2-1, with D hard to call. V lost 6 bases, J lost 14 bases, and 14 bases lay in between. This CDR3 comprises 11 residues. CDR1 is MDHEN, CDR2 SYDVKM, per germline. Here the CDR3 reads CASSPRYIKFF. The CDR3 DNA is TGTGCCAGCAGCCCACGGTACATCAAGTTCTTC.

The chain joins TRBV11-2 to TRBJ1-1, with a tentative D call TRBD1 (6 bases). The V end was cut by 5 bases, the J end by 7 bases, with 17 bases between. The CDR3 contains 14 residues. Per germline, CDR1 SGHAT and CDR2 FQNNGV. The CDR3 nucleotides read TGTGCCAGCAGCCAACGGGGGGCGGGAATTGAAGCTTTCTTT. Its protein product is CASSQRGAGIEAFF.

This chain uses TRBV5-1 with TRBJ2-1; D may be TRBD2 (6 bases). The germline gives CDR1 SGHRS, CDR2 YFSETQ. With 5 bases removed from V and 4 bases from J, the gap between germline ends came to 16 bases. CDR3 length: 15 residues. The CDR3 DNA reads as TGCGCCAGCAGGCGCGGGACGGAGATATACAATGAGCAGTTCTTC. Protein product: CASRRGTEIYNEQFF.

The chain carries TRBV4-3 and TRBJ2-3; TRBD1 matches at 9 bases. Germline CDR1 LGHNA, CDR2 YSLEER. The length of the CDR3 is 15 residues. V shed 1 base, J shed 4 bases, and the junction held 3 bases outside the gene matches. The CDR3 loop is CASSQGTGVADTQYF. Here the CDR3 DNA reads TGCGCCAGCAGCCAAGGGACAGGGGTGGCAGATACGCAGTATTTT.

The chain is built from TRBV7-3 and TRBJ2-1, with 7 bases fitting TRBD2. Germline CDR1 and CDR2: SGHTA and FQGTGA. The V segment lost 3 bases and the J segment 2 bases; nucleotides outside the gene matches: 7. The CDR3 runs to 16 residues. CDR3 sequence: CASSFQGLGAYNEQFF. CDR3 nucleotide sequence: TGTGCCAGCAGCTTTCAAGGACTAGGGGCCTACAATGAGCAGTTCTTC. Full variable domain (outside the CDR3, taken from reference TRBV7-3 and TRBJ2-1): GAGVSQTPSNKVTEKGKYVELRCDPISGHTALYWYRQSLGQGPEFLIYFQGTGAADDSGLPNDRFFAVRPEGSVSTLKIQRTERGDSAVYLCASSFQGLGAYNEQFFGPGTRLTVL.

This clonotype was counted many times. This sequence joins TRBV20-1 and TRBJ2-5; TRBD2 matches at 8 bases. The CDR3 is 15 amino acids. The junction had 7 bases not matched to a gene; V was cut back by 3 bases and J by 1 base. From germline, CDR1 is DFQATT and CDR2 SNEGSKA (reference sequence). In DNA form, the CDR3 reads TGCAGTGCTAGTGTCGATAGCGGGACCCAAGAGACCCAGTACTTC. The encoded protein is CSASVDSGTQETQYF.

The sample holds a few counts of this clonotype. V and J are TRBV11-2 and TRBJ1-1, with no clear D. The CDR3 is 12 residues long. V dropped 2 bases and J dropped 8 bases, with 9 bases sitting between them. Germline lookup yields CDR1 SGHAT and CDR2 FQNNGV. The CDR3 DNA reads TGTGCCAGCAGCTTAAATCGGCGAGAAGCTTTCTTT. This encodes CASSLNRREAFF.

This clonotype has only one observation. This rearrangement joins TRBV7-9 to TRBJ1-4; unclear D gene. Germline CDR1 reads SEHNR; CDR2 reads FQNEAQ (reference sequence). The CDR3 spans 13 residues. V lost 3 bases and J 11 bases, leaving 13 bases between the germline ends. The CDR3 here is CASSFSGLEKLFF. The CDR3 DNA reads TGTGCCAGCAGCTTTTCGGGTTTGGAGAAACTGTTTTTT.

In its sample, this clonotype was seen a few times. V usage is TRBV7-2 and J usage is TRBJ2-6, with unresolved D. The V end lost 3 bases, the J end lost 0 bases, and 9 bases lay between the germline ends. CDR3 length: 16 amino acids. Germline loops: CDR1 SGHTA, CDR2 FQGNSA. CDR3 amino acids: CASSFRARSGANVLTF. The CDR3 nucleotides are TGTGCCAGCAGCTTCCGGGCCCGCTCTGGGGCCAACGTCCTGACTTTC.

There are a few counts of this clonotype. The chain uses TRBV24-1 and TRBJ1-5; D is unclear. Deletions cut 2 bases from V and 4 bases from J, with 14 bases between. CDR3 length equals 16 residues. Germline lookup yields CDR1 KGHDR and CDR2 SFDVKD. The chain's CDR3 is CATSDYAVEINQPQHF. The CDR3 DNA is TGTGCCACCAGTGATTATGCCGTAGAGATTAATCAGCCCCAGCATTTT.

This clonotype was seen only a few times. The V and J genes are TRBV15 and TRBJ2-7; TRBD2 agrees at 10 bases. The CDR3 contains 15 residues. V gave up 0 bases and J gave up 5 bases; unmatched junction bases: 4. Germline V gene data show CDR1 as LNHNV and CDR2 as YYDKDF (reference sequence). DNA for the CDR3: TGTGCCACCAGCAGAGAAAGCGGGAGGGAGAACGAGCAGTACTTC. Its protein product is CATSRESGRENEQYF. Combining the CDR3 with reference TRBV15 and TRBJ2-7 gives the whole variable domain DAMVIQNPRYQVTQFGKPVTLSCSQTLNHNVMYWYQQKSSQAPKLLFHYYDKDFNNEADTPDNFQSRRPNTSFCFLDIRSPGLGDTAMYLCATSRESGRENEQYFGPGTRLTVT.

This clonotype was seen ten or more times. The chain couples TRBV12-3 or TRBV12-4 to TRBJ2-5; D call uncertain. V gave up 1 base and J gave up 2 bases, with 8 bases separating them. The length of the CDR3 is 14 residues. CDR3 loop: CASSLGPNQETQYF. CDR3 nucleotides: TGTGCCAGCAGTTTAGGACCGAATCAAGAGACCCAGTACTTC.

The rearrangement links TRBV5-1 to TRBJ2-5; 7 bases map to TRBD1. Germline values: CDR1 SGHRS, CDR2 YFSETQ. The CDR3 loop spans 14 amino acids. Trimming at V came to 7 bases and at J to 2 bases, leaving 8 bases not matched to a gene. CDR3 residues: CASGPTGQQETQYF. CDR3 in DNA: TGCGCCAGCGGACCTACGGGACAGCAAGAGACCCAGTACTTC.

This rearrangement joins TRBV6-2 or TRBV6-3 to TRBJ2-7; 9 bases are a match to TRBD2. This CDR3 spans 17 amino acids. V was clipped by 0 bases and J by 5 bases; unmatched bases: 11. Germline V gene sequence: CDR1 MNHEY, CDR2 SVGEGT. For the CDR3, the DNA is TGTGCCAGCAGTTACTCGGCCCTTAGCGGGGGTGGAAACGAGCAGTACTTC. This codes for CASSYSALSGGGNEQYF.

This clonotype was observed a few times. The J gene is TRBJ2-1, the V gene TRBV5-1, with D unclear. CDR3 length equals 13 residues. Trimming removed 2 bases from V and 7 bases from J, with 10 bases in between. From germline, CDR1 is SGHRS and CDR2 YFSETQ. CDR3 sequence: CASSFPTSNEQFF. The CDR3 DNA reads TGCGCCAGCAGCTTCCCCACGTCAAATGAGCAGTTCTTC.

The table lists this clonotype with many counts. The V and J genes are TRBV12-3 or TRBV12-4 and TRBJ2-5, with a tentative D call TRBD1 (6 bases). This CDR3 region has 14 residues. V was shortened by 7 bases and J by 2 bases, with 14 bases between the two germline ends. CDR3 residues: CASNYDRSQETQYF. The CDR3 region has the DNA TGTGCCAGCAATTACGACAGGTCACAAGAGACCCAGTACTTC.